A selection of T cell receptor beta chains follows, all from one sample in a study of shared clonotypes between healthy human individuals. Libraries were prepared by immunoSEQ multiplex PCR; TCRdb keeps only in-frame clonotypes and omits some of them. The sample has millions of clones, about 95% seen once. Material for sequencing was naive CD8+ T cells sorted from blood. The source is a man aged 18 to 35 in good health. The conserved cysteine and the conserved F or W are not part of the CDR3 here.

v_call cdr3_aa
TRBV29-1 SVSTGNNQPQH
TRBV11-2 ASSLDLQGGLAKNIQY
TRBV7-9 ASSSTGGDTEAF
TRBV18 ASSLLLEGFNEQF
TRBV28 ASSLVSLFDVNTEAF
TRBV5-6 ASSLVLQGEQY
TRBV27 ASSVGRGQETQY
TRBV19 ASSTLGLATEAF
TRBV4-1 ASSQGAPYEQY
TRBV7-9 ASSFRGTGELF
TRBV30 AWNAVSMDIQY
TRBV4-3 ASSPEGGIGQPQH
TRBV5-1 ASSPGPEPIFGYT
TRBV23-1 ASSQSLKGPTYEQY
TRBV4-1 ASSQDPGASSNQPQH
TRBV27 ASRTSGYNEQF
TRBV11-2 ASSLGAGGQGFDYGYT